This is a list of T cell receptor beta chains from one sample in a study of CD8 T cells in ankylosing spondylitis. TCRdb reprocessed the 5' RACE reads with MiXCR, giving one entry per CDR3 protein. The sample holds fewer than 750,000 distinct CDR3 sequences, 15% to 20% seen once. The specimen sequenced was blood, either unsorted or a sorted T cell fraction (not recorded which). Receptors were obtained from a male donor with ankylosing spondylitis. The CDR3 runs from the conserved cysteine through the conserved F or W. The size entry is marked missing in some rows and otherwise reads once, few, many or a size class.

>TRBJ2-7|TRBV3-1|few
CASELAGGREQYF
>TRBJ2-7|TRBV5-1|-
CASSRVGVTYEQYF
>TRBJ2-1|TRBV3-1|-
CASSNSGTYYNEQFF
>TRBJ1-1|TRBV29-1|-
CSVEERSGVRGINTEAFF
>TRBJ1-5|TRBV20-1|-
CSAARGDQPQHF
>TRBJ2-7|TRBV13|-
CASSVTSGRGYEQYF
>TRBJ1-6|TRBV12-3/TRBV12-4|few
CASSPRTGLNSPLHF
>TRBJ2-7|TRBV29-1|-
CSVRGLGGEQYF
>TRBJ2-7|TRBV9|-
CASSVGLAGSSYEQYF
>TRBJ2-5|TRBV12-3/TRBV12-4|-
CASSFVGSGAHQETQYF
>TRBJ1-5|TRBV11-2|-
CASSLGLQQPQHF
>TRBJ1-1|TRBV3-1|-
CASSRYGSAAEAFF
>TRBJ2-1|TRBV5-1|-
CASSQPGTGFNEQFF
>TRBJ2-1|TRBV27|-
CASSRTGQDEQFF
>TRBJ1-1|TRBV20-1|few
CSASPPESSTEAFF
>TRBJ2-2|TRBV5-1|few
CASSEDGTGELFF
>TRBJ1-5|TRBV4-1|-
CASSQDWAMSNQPQHF
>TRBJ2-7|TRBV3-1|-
CASSQKDRGGIVHF
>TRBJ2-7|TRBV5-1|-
CASSLWGTTSYEQYF
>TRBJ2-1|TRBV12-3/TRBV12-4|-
CASSLWDYQGNEQFF
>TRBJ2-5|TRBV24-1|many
CATSDATTAGGHETQYF
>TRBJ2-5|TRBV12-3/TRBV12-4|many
CASRPHRVEETQYF
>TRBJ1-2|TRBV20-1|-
CSARADSVNYGYTF
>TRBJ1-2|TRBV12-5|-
CASGFPFQGVSGDGYTF
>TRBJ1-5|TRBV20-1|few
CSAEGENQPQHF
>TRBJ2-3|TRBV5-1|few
CASSLRRGQSRPHTDTQYF
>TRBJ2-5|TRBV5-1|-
CASSNRLGGAQETQYF
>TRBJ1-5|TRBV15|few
CATSRDPIGTSNQPQHF
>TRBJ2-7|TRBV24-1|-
CATSQSGSYEQYF
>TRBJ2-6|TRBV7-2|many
CASSLDSSGANVLTF